This TCR beta chain was retrieved from a study of prognosis after radiotherapy for stage I lung cancer. Study at large: Every lung cancer patient of the non-small cell type was deemed medically inoperable. SBRT radiotherapy comprised 3 to 5 fractions at a biologically effective dose of at least 100 Gy.

Concerning this clonotype: Its target is not known.

Amplification of the TCR beta CDR3 (from genomic DNA) was done by two-round multiplex PCR. Each TRBV and TRBJ gene had its own primer in the first PCR round. TCRdb reanalysed the multiplex PCR reads using MiXCR and keeps one entry per CDR3 protein. The data contain around 9,200 distinct CDR3 sequences, less than 65% of them seen just once; the ten biggest clones take up roughly 20%. Researchers took six milliliters of peripheral blood at each of two time points. The J segment lost 4 bases and the V segment lost 4 bases, leaving 4 bases of the junction unmatched. CDR1 and CDR2 from the germline V gene are DFQATT and SNEGSKA (reference sequence). The CDR3 spans 14 residues. Study results and limitations: The authors did not determine whether the expanded TCR clones were tumor-specific.

This chain joins TRBV20-1 and TRBJ2-7; 13 bases fit TRBD2. The sample in question was PBMCs, obtained before or after stereotactic body radiation therapy (not recorded which). The sequence was obtained from a donor of 50 years or more with non-small cell lung cancer. The CDR3 here is CSANRTSGRYEQYF. The CDR3 DNA sequence: TGCAGTGCTAACCGGACTAGCGGGAGATACGAGCAGTACTTC.